A selection of T cell receptor beta chains follows, all from one sample in a study of cytomegalovirus exposure and HLA in healthy donors. Assay: immunoSEQ multiplex PCR; the TCRdb copy retains only in-frame clones and omits some. In the table there are about 180,000 clones, 87% of which are singletons. Sequencing was carried out using PBMCs. The receptors come from a woman aged 25-40 years in good health and CMV-seronegative. Both conserved end residues are part of each CDR3. D genes are given only for firm matches. Expanded clones get a size class; other rows say once, few or many, or leave the size out.

>TRBV4-1|NA|TRBD2|TRBJ2-1
CASSHASGYNEQFF
TGCGCCAGCAGCCACGCTAGCGGTTACAATGAGCAGTTCTTC
>TRBV6-5|NA|NA|TRBJ2-7
CASSYSLAYEQYF
TGTGCCAGCAGTTACAGCCTCGCCTACGAGCAGTACTTC
>TRBV27|NA|TRBD1|TRBJ1-2
CASSSGQGLGGYTF
TGTGCCAGCAGTTCGGGACAGGGGTTGGGGGGCTACACCTTC
>TRBV30|few|NA|TRBJ1-1
CAWSRYQTGEAFF
TGTGCCTGGAGTCGATACCAAACGGGAGAAGCTTTCTTT
>TRBV5-1|NA|NA|TRBJ2-1
CASSFGGIEDNEQFF
TGCGCCAGCAGCTTTGGAGGGATTGAGGACAATGAGCAGTTCTTC
>TRBV6-4|once|TRBD1|TRBJ1-5
CASTLTPGTAISNQPQHF
TGTGCCAGCACCTTGACCCCCGGGACAGCCATTAGCAATCAGCCCCAGCATTTT
>TRBV7-9|NA|NA|TRBJ1-6
CASSPSLGDNSPLHF
TGTGCCAGCAGCCCCTCTCTGGGCGATAATTCACCCCTCCACTTT
>TRBV2|NA|NA|TRBJ2-7
CASRDLSQGWENEQYF
TGTGCCAGCAGGGACCTGTCACAGGGATGGGAGAACGAGCAGTACTTC
>TRBV14|NA|TRBD1|TRBJ1-5
CASSQEGDRICNQPQHF
TGTGCCAGCAGCCAAGAAGGGGACAGAATTTGCAATCAGCCCCAGCATTTT
>TRBV6-5|NA|TRBD2|TRBJ2-7
CASSYSTSGYYYEQYF
TGTGCCAGCAGTTACTCGACTAGCGGGTATTACTACGAGCAGTACTTC
>TRBV5-1|NA|NA|TRBJ2-3
CASSVQGTDTQYF
TGCGCCAGCAGCGTCCAGGGCACAGATACGCAGTATTTT
>TRBV6-1|NA|NA|TRBJ1-2
CASSEALLGTTLGYGYTF
TGTGCCAGCAGTGAAGCGCTTCTAGGAACAACACTAGGGTATGGCTACACCTTC
>TRBV5-8|few|NA|TRBJ1-1
CASSSGRGRLNTEAFF
TGTGCCAGCAGCTCTGGACGGGGGAGGTTGAACACTGAAGCTTTCTTT
>TRBV30|NA|NA|TRBJ1-2
CAWSVIGGGYTF
TGTGCCTGGAGTGTTATCGGGGGAGGCTACACCTTC
>TRBV6-1|NA|NA|TRBJ1-5
CASRDKYQPQHF
TGTGCCAGCCGGGACAAATATCAGCCCCAGCATTTT
>TRBV10-3|NA|TRBD1|TRBJ1-1
CATQGTANTEAFF
TGTGCCACCCAAGGGACAGCAAACACTGAAGCTTTCTTT
>TRBV27|NA|TRBD1|TRBJ2-5
CASRIQGAGETQYF
TGTGCCAGCAGAATCCAGGGGGCTGGAGAGACCCAGTACTTC
>TRBV5-1|few|NA|TRBJ2-1
CASSLARNEQFF
TGCGCCAGCAGCTTGGCCCGCAATGAGCAGTTCTTC
>TRBV5-8|NA|NA|TRBJ1-5
CASSPEGGDQPQHF
TGTGCCAGCAGCCCCGAGGGGGGGGACCAGCCCCAGCATTTT
>TRBV29-1|NA|NA|TRBJ2-7
CSVGTLYEQYF
TGCAGCGTTGGTACTCTCTACGAGCAGTACTTC
>TRBV2|NA|NA|TRBJ2-4
CASSERTVGSTLAKNIQYF
TGTGCCAGCAGTGAACGGACAGTCGGGTCTACCTTAGCCAAAAACATTCAGTACTTC
>TRBV4-1|NA|NA|TRBJ2-7
CASSQEKGAGYEQYF
TGCGCCAGCAGCCAAGAAAAAGGGGCTGGTTACGAGCAGTACTTC
>TRBV4-1|NA|TRBD1|TRBJ2-7
CASSHDPGQGYEQYF
TGCGCCAGCAGCCATGACCCGGGACAGGGGTACGAGCAGTACTTC
>TRBV2|few|TRBD1|TRBJ1-2
CASRGQGEGYTF
TGTGCCAGCAGAGGACAGGGGGAAGGCTACACCTTC
>TRBV2|NA|NA|TRBJ2-7
CASSDGYREQYF
TGTGCCAGCAGTGACGGGTATCGGGAGCAGTACTTC
>TRBV10-3|NA|TRBD1|TRBJ1-6
CAISVGTGENSPLHF
TGTGCCATCAGTGTGGGGACAGGGGAAAATTCACCCCTCCACTTT
>TRBV13|NA|TRBD1|TRBJ1-1
CASSSRTGALSNTEAFF
TGTGCCAGCAGCTCTAGGACAGGGGCCCTTTCGAACACTGAAGCTTTCTTT
>TRBV2|NA|TRBD1|TRBJ1-4
CASTWEGDRQNEKLFF
TGTGCCAGCACCTGGGAAGGGGACAGACAAAATGAAAAACTGTTTTTT
>TRBV7-9|NA|NA|TRBJ1-1
CASSLEGGVEAFF
TGTGCCAGCAGCTTAGAAGGAGGGGTTGAAGCTTTCTTT
>TRBV4-3|NA|TRBD1|TRBJ1-3
CASSQGTGGTSSGNTIYF
TGCGCCAGCAGCCAAGGGACAGGGGGCACTAGCTCTGGAAACACCATATATTTT
>TRBV6-1|NA|NA|TRBJ1-1
CASSEARGGTEAFF
TGTGCCAGCAGTGAAGCTAGGGGGGGGACTGAAGCTTTCTTT
>TRBV5-1|NA|TRBD1|TRBJ1-2
CASSPGTENYGYTF
TGCGCCAGCAGCCCAGGGACAGAGAACTATGGCTACACCTTC
>TRBV19|NA|TRBD1|TRBJ1-1
CASSLMTGSTEAFF
TGTGCCAGTAGTCTAATGACAGGGAGTACTGAAGCTTTCTTT
>TRBV7-2|NA|TRBD1|TRBJ1-1
CASSLRQGAYTEAFF
TGTGCCAGCAGCTTAAGACAGGGGGCATACACTGAAGCTTTCTTT
>TRBV27|NA|TRBD1|TRBJ2-5
CASSSSGQGAETQYF
TGTGCCAGCAGTTCCTCTGGACAGGGGGCCGAGACCCAGTACTTC
>TRBV5-1|NA|NA|TRBJ1-4
CASSLEPDEKLFF
TGCGCCAGCAGCTTGGAGCCGGATGAAAAACTGTTTTTT
>TRBV6-5|NA|NA|TRBJ1-3
CASSPLGGNTIYF
TGTGCCAGCAGTCCTCTCGGGGGAAACACCATATATTTT
>TRBV5-1|NA|NA|TRBJ2-2
CASSLGTMELFF
TGCGCCAGCAGCTTGGGGACAATGGAGCTGTTTTTT
>TRBV6-5|once|TRBD1|TRBJ1-2
CASSRGAGGDGYTF
TGTGCCAGCAGTAGGGGAGCAGGGGGCGATGGCTACACCTTC
>TRBV7-8|NA|TRBD1|TRBJ2-7
CASSSPTSRTGDGYEQYF
TGTGCCAGCAGCTCACCAACAAGCAGGACAGGGGACGGATACGAGCAGTACTTC
>TRBV9|NA|TRBD2|TRBJ2-5
CASSPGVTSGEHQETQYF
TGTGCCAGCAGCCCAGGGGTGACTAGCGGGGAGCACCAAGAGACCCAGTACTTC
>TRBV19|NA|NA|TRBJ1-4
CASSLQGMDEKLFF
TGTGCCAGTAGTCTTCAGGGGATGGATGAAAAACTGTTTTTT
>TRBV6-1|NA|NA|TRBJ1-1
CASSPLAAFF
TGTGCCAGCAGTCCCCTAGCAGCTTTCTTT
>TRBV19|NA|NA|TRBJ1-4
CASTRRPGATNEKLFF
TGTGCCAGCACGAGGCGCCCGGGTGCAACTAATGAAAAACTGTTTTTT
>TRBV9|once|TRBD2|TRBJ2-1
CASSVGLADNEQFF
TGTGCCAGCAGCGTAGGACTAGCGGACAATGAGCAGTTCTTC
>TRBV4-3|NA|NA|TRBJ2-2
CASSQDSGAAGELFF
TGCGCCAGCAGCCAAGATTCAGGGGCGGCCGGGGAGCTGTTTTTT
>TRBV18|NA|TRBD1|TRBJ2-7
CASSLGTGIEEQYF
TGTGCCAGCTCACTGGGGACAGGGATTGAAGAGCAGTACTTC
>TRBV7-2|NA|TRBD2|TRBJ2-2
CASREAGGPPGELFF
TGTGCCAGCAGGGAAGCGGGGGGGCCTCCCGGGGAGCTGTTTTTT